This T cell receptor (beta chain) was retrieved from a study of regulatory T cells in long-lasting Graves disease. General observations from the study: Repertoires from persistent disease leaned toward TRBV28, TRBJ1-2 and TRBJ2-5. Having few samples may have compromised the accuracy.

This CDR3 comprises 15 residues. The germline V gene encodes CDR1 GTSNPN and CDR2 SVGIG (reference sequence). Trimming at V came to 5 bases and at J to 3 bases, leaving 9 bases not matched to a gene. Worth noting for this clonotype: Antigen specificity is unknown.

Documented time point: persistent/refractory GD, antithyroid drugs over 5 years with positive TRAb. After RNA was extracted from PBMCs, the TCR library was made from it. Arm-PCR of CDR3 regions and iRepertoire HTBI primers were the basis on which TCR beta libraries were built. TCRdb fed the multiplex PCR reads into MiXCR, producing one record per CDR3 protein. The sample carries a few hundred thousand distinct CDR3 sequences, around 24% recorded once. The TCR originated in a female donor with Graves disease. The sequencing used peripheral blood mononuclear cells (PBMCs), collected when the disease was refractory, from a patient treated with antithyroid drugs. The V and J genes are TRBV30 and TRBJ2-5; 10 positions match TRBD2. In nucleotides, the CDR3 is TGTGCCTGGGGTCCTGGACTAGCGGAAAAAGAGACCCAGTACTTC. It specifies CAWGPGLAEKETQYF.